The sequence of this T cell receptor beta chain was determined in a study of blood T cell repertoires in COVID-19. Study-level information: PBMCs, B-cell-depleted T cells, or T cells provided the cDNA or gDNA that made up the material.

One Seattle source followed patients from active infection through their disease course. In the original processing: Reference gene primer amplification gave nucleated cell count estimates. Measured with immunoSEQ multiplex PCR; TCRdb has only the in-frame clones, and not every one. The V and J calls and the clone size are those of that table, but D and trimming were determined from the DNA. The sample has 150,000 or so clones, approximately 79% seen once. The sequence was obtained from a woman aged 60-75 years with COVID-19, enrolled during active disease. Sequencing was performed on peripheral blood.

The CDR3 protein is CASSSGQRNEKLFF. The CDR3 DNA reads as TGCGCCAGCAGTTCGGGACAGCGTAATGAAAAACTGTTTTTT. The chain uses TRBV5-1 and TRBJ1-4, with 7 bases that match TRBD1. CDR1 is SGHRS, CDR2 YFSETQ, per germline. The CDR3 contains 14 residues. Unmatched junction bases numbered 5, after V lost 5 bases and J lost 4 bases.